The T cell receptor beta chain under discussion was sequenced for a study of early T cells in non-severe SARS-CoV-2 infection (dated by TCRdb to about 2021). With respect to the entire study: Because TCR sequencing was done on bulk RNA from unsorted whole blood, the alpha and beta chains could not be paired. Findings and caveats that apply to the study as a whole: VDJdb matching was skewed toward anti-spike CD8 responses and likely underestimated virus-specific expansions by missing private and CD4 specificities.

This was a case-control study nested in a cohort of healthcare workers in London, UK, who had nasopharyngeal swab PCR tests and blood samples taken every week. Healthcare workers were recruited during the week of the UK lockdown, between 23 and 31 March 2020, and followed weekly for up to roughly 15 weeks. Library preparation employed 5' RACE. The run used a NextSeq 500. Unique molecular identifiers were attached to individual cDNA molecules in the TCR library protocol so that sequencing error and PCR bias could be corrected. TCR alpha and beta chains were both sequenced, and the abundances of alpha and beta sequences in each sample were closely correlated with each other. The authors processed their data as follows. Decombinator V4 was used to annotate TCR sequences for V gene, J gene and CDR3. TCRs were defined as expanded if a significant change between any two time points was detected under a Poisson model with p below 0.0001. TCR abundances were normalised to the total number of TCRs sequenced per sample and were expressed as counts per million. TRAV1-2 paired with TRAJ12, TRAJ20 or TRAJ33 defined MAIT TCRs, while TRAV10 paired with TRAJ18 defined iNKT TCRs. VDJdb, accessed on 1 November 2021, was searched for TCRs annotated for CMV, EBV and SARS-CoV-2, and TCRs annotated for more than one antigen were excluded. TCRdb reran the public reads through fastp at Q25 and MiXCR, keeping productive beta chains. Rows are unified per CDR3 protein, each entry keeping the most common DNA and genes. These V and J calls derive from TCRdb rather than the authors' analysis. This sample comprises about 70,000 distinct CDR3 sequences, 4.6% of them detected only once. The ten largest clones take up roughly 3.9% of the sample.

Relative to germline, V is 0 bases shorter and J is 1 base shorter, with 6 bases between their ends. Including the terminal cysteine and phenylalanine, the CDR3 comprises 14 residues. Only the CDR3 part of the read is kept: 42 bases, read in frame from the first base. From the germline V gene, CDR1 is ENHRY and CDR2 is SYGVKD. Note on this clonotype: Its cognate antigen has yet to be identified. No clone much larger than this one lies a single base away; base qualities are absent.

Material: whole blood, obtained at baseline. The chain is assembled from TRBV10-3 and TRBJ1-1; the D gene lacks a confident call. This clonotype was sampled from an adult who was a healthcare worker with PCR-confirmed SARS-CoV-2 infection or an uninfected control (not recorded which). The donor label of this sample is uncertain. The bases read TGTGCCATCAGTGAGTCGATGGGGAACACTGAAGCTTTCTTT. Its coded protein is CAISESMGNTEAFF.